This record covers a single T cell receptor beta chain. The antigen is unknown. This sample is drawn from a study of shared clonotypes between healthy human individuals. Study-wide findings and caveats: Clonotypes not shared had lower generation probabilities than those common to all four donors. The study generally estimated greater richness for naive than memory subsets.

Each subset's genomic DNA was shared equally among a number of immunoSEQ plates. Data came from immunoSEQ multiplex PCR; TCRdb stores just in-frame clones and leaves some out. This table holds roughly 220,000 clones, 65% to 70% found once. The trim removed 4 bases at V and 2 bases at J, leaving 10 bases unmatched. Germline CDR1 reads SGHRS; CDR2 reads YFSETQ. The CDR3 consists of 16 residues. The clonotype was recovered from a man aged 30 to 45 in good health. The specimen was memory CD4+ T cells sorted from blood. The subset is: CD45RA-negative fraction. The chain recombines TRBV5-1 with TRBJ2-7; 9 bases are a match to TRBD2. CDR3 DNA sequence: TGCGCCAGCAGCCCGAAAAGCGGGGGGCGGGCCTACGAGCAGTACTTC. It codes for CASSPKSGGRAYEQYF.